These T cell receptor beta chains were read from a single sample in a study of blood T cells in healthy people across ages. TCRdb reprocessed the 5' RACE reads with MiXCR, giving one entry per CDR3 protein. Of hundreds of thousands of distinct CDR3 sequences in the sample, roughly 21% were seen once. Sequenced: blood. These receptors all come from a man aged 65 to 79 in good health. The conserved cysteine and the conserved F or W are not part of the CDR3 here. Clone size is shown for a subset of rows, as once, few, many or a class of expanded clone.

size	J	V	CDR3
few	TRBJ2-1	TRBV5-1	ASSLVQGPDNEQF
few	TRBJ2-1	TRBV9	ASSAVGQGGYEQF
few	TRBJ2-3	TRBV5-1	ASSGIGTGDTQY
.	TRBJ2-5	TRBV7-2	ASSKVVGGSFYGQETQY
.	TRBJ2-2	TRBV3-1	ASSQGHPIRDGTGELF
few	TRBJ2-5	TRBV18	ASSQDRDETQY
.	TRBJ1-1	TRBV29-1	SVENGEAF
.	.	TRBV19	ASSLSTADGISSYEQY
few	TRBJ2-1	TRBV5-5	ASSSIAGVSYNEQF
few	TRBJ1-5	TRBV14	ASSHLRRGRQPQH
few	TRBJ2-7	TRBV7-2	ASSASSGTSGYEQY
.	TRBJ2-5	TRBV7-7	ASSPLQGTPIKTQY
.	TRBJ2-3	TRBV20-1	SASGRLAGRDTQY
.	TRBJ2-5	TRBV28	ASTHVRTETQY
few	TRBJ2-1	TRBV7-6	ASSIGLGGNNEQF
.	TRBJ2-7	TRBV2	ASTRSYEQY
once	TRBJ2-3	TRBV4-1	ASSQERGFSTDTQY
.	TRBJ2-7	TRBV14	ASSPLGQGFPYEQY
few	TRBJ2-5	TRBV13	ASSDGLAETQY
few	TRBJ2-6	TRBV6-6	ASRYPAEPSGANVLT
few	TRBJ2-2	TRBV5-1	ASSPRAEAGELF
.	TRBJ1-1	TRBV6-5	ASSYTQGVEAF
few	TRBJ2-5	TRBV5-5	ASSPPSSLAGVGETQY
.	TRBJ2-7	TRBV6-5	ASSYGLAGDSYEQY
.	.	TRBV4-1	ASSPLGGIPYEQY
many	TRBJ1-1	TRBV10-3	AISDSSGTEAF
.	TRBJ2-1	TRBV5-1	ASSGDRGIYEQF
few	.	TRBV2	ASSEAPRVQTQY
many	TRBJ2-7	TRBV5-1	ASSLTKRTGGYYEQY
.	TRBJ2-1	TRBV15	ATSPKGRSSYNEQF
few	TRBJ2-7	TRBV5-1	ASSLMDKAYEQY
.	TRBJ2-7	TRBV10-3	AISDDGRTLYEQY